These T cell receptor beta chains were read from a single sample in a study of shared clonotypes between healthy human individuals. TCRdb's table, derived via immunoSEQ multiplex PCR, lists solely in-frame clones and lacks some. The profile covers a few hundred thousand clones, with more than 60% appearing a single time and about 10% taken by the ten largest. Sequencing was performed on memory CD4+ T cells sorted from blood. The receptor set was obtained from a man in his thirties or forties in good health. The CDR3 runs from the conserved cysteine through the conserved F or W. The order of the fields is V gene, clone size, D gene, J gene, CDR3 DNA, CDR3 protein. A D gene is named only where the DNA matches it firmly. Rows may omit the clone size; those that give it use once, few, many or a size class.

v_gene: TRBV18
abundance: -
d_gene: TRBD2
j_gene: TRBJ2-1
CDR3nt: TGTGCCAGCTCACCCCCGGCGGGGGGCGGAGTCAATGAGCAGTTCTTC
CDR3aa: CASSPPAGGGVNEQFF

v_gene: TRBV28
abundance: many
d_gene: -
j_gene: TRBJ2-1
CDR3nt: TGTGCCAGCAGTATCAGGGCCTACAATGAGCAGTTCTTC
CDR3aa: CASSIRAYNEQFF

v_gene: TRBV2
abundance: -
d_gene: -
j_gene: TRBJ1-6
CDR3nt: TGTGCCAGCAGGAAGGACGGAAGCTCCTATAATTCACCCCTCCACTTT
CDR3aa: CASRKDGSSYNSPLHF

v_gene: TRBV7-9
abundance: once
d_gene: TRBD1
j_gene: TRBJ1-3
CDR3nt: TGTGCCAGCAGCCCAGGGAGCGACAGGGGCTCTGGAAACACCATATATTTT
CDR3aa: CASSPGSDRGSGNTIYF

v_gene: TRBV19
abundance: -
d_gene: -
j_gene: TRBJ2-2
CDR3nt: TGTGCCAGTAAGGACCTCCCGAACACCGGGGAGCTGTTTTTT
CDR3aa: CASKDLPNTGELFF

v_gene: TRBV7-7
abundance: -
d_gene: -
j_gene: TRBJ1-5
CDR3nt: TGTGCCAGCAGCTTATTCGCCCCTAGCAATCAGCCCCAGCATTTT
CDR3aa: CASSLFAPSNQPQHF

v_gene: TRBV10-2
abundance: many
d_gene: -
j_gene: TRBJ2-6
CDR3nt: TGCGCCAGCAGTGATACAGGCTCTGGGGCCAACGTCCTGACTTTC
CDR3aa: CASSDTGSGANVLTF

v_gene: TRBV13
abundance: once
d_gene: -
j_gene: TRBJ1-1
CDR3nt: TGTGCCAGCAGCTTATCAGGGAAGGACACTGAAGCTTTCTTT
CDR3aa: CASSLSGKDTEAFF

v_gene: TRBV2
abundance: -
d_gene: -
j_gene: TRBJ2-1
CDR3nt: TGTGCCAGCAGTGAGAGGGCGGTCTATGAGCAGTTCTTC
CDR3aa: CASSERAVYEQFF

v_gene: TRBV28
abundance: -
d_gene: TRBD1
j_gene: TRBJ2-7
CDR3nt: TGTGCCAGCAGTTCACAGGGGGCAACCTACGAGCAGTACTTC
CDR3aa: CASSSQGATYEQYF

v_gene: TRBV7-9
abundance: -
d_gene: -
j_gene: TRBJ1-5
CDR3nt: TGTGCCAGCACCCGAGGAGGGAATCAGCCCCAGCATTTT
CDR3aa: CASTRGGNQPQHF

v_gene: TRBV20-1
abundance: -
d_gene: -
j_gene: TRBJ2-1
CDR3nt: TGCAGTGCAACAACGTCCAATGAGCAGTTCTTC
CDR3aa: CSATTSNEQFF

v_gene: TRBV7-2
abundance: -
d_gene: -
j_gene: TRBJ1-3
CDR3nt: TGTGCCAGCAGATCACCGAGCTCTGGAAACACCATATATTTT
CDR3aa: CASRSPSSGNTIYF

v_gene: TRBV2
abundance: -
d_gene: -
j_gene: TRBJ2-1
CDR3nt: TGTGCCAGCACTCCCTTTAACAATGAGCAGTTCTTC
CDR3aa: CASTPFNNEQFF

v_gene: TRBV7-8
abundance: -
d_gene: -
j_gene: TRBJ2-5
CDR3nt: TGTGCCAGCAGCTTGGGAGGTAGGGAAGAGACCCAGTACTTC
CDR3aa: CASSLGGREETQYF

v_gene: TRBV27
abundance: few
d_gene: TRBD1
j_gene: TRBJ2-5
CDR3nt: TGTGCCAGCAGTTTACGACAGGGAGAGACCCAGTACTTC
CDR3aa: CASSLRQGETQYF

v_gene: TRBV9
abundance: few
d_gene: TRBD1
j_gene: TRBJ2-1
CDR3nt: TGTGCCAGCAGCGTAGCCGGGCAGGGGGCGGGAAATGAGCAGTTCTTC
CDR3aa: CASSVAGQGAGNEQFF

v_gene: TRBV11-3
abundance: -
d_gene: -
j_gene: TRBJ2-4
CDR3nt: TGTGCCAGCAGCTTATCTTTCGGAAACATTCAATACTTC
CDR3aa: CASSLSFGNIQYF

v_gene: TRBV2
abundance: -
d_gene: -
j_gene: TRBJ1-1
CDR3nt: TGTGCCAGCAGTGAAGTTCAGTTAGGTGAAGCTTTCTTT
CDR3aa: CASSEVQLGEAFF

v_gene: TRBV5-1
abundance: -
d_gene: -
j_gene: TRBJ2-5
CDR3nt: TGCGCCAGCAGCTTGGGGACAGTTAGGGAGACCCAGTACTTC
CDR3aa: CASSLGTVRETQYF

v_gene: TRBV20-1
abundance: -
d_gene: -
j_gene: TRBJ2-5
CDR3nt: TGCAGTGCGCCAGAGACCCAGTACTTC
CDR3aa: CSAPETQYF

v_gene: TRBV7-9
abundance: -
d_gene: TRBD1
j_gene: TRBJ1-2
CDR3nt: TGTGCCAGCAGCTTAGGACAGGGAGGCTACACCTTC
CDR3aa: CASSLGQGGYTF

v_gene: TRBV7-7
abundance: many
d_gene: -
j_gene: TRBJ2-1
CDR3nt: TGTGCTAGCAGCCTAGATACAACGGGACGGAATGAGCAGTTCTTC
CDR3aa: CASSLDTTGRNEQFF

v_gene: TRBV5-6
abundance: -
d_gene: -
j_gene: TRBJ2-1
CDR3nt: TGTGCCAGCAGCTTGGGGGGATTGAGCTCCTACAATGAGCAGTTCTTC
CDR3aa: CASSLGGLSSYNEQFF

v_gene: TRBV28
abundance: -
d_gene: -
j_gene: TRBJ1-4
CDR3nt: TGTGCCAGCAGTTTATGCATACCAGGTAGGCCAACTAATGAAAAACTGTTTTTT
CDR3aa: CASSLCIPGRPTNEKLFF

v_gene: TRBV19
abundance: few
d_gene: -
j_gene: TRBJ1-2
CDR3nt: TGTGCCAGTAGTAAGTCCCAGGGTTATGGCTACACCTTC
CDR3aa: CASSKSQGYGYTF

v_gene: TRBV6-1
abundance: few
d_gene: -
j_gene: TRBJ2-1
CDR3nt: TGTGCCAGCCTTAAAAGCCCCGATGAGCAGTTCTTC
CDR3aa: CASLKSPDEQFF

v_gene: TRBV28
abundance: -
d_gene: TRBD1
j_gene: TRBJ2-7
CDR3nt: TGTGCCAGCAGGCCCTCCGGGGGACAGGGATCCTACGAGCAGTACTTC
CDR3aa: CASRPSGGQGSYEQYF

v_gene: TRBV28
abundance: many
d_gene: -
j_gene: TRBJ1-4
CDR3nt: TGTGCCAGCAGTCCTAACAGACCGAATGAAAAACTGTTTTTT
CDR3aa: CASSPNRPNEKLFF

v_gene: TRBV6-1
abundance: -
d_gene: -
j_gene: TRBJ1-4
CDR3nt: TGTGCCAGCTGTCGGCGGCAGGGTGAAAAACTGTTTTTT
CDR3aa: CASCRRQGEKLFF

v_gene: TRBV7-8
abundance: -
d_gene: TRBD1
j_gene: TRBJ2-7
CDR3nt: TGTGCCAGCAGCTTGGGGGACAGGGTCAACGAGCAGTACTTC
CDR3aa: CASSLGDRVNEQYF